The 27 T cell receptor beta chains listed next were all sequenced from one sample in a study of Graves' ophthalmopathy and Graves' hyperthyroidism. The authors amplified TCR beta CDR3 regions, and they did so from RNA transcripts for repertoire sequencing. First-round RT-PCR used HTBI primers; second-round multiplex PCR followed. TCRdb re-called the multiplex PCR reads through MiXCR, storing one row per CDR3 protein. The table lists over 450,000 distinct CDR3 sequences, about an eighth of them singletons. Sequenced input: blood. The receptor source for this set is a woman aged 25 to 45 with Graves' ophthalmopathy.

In its sample, this clonotype was seen many times. CDR3 nucleotide sequence: TGTGCCAGCAGTTTCAGGGGTGGGTCCACTGAAGCTTTCTTT. Amino acids: CASSFRGGSTEAFF. The chain links TRBV12-3 or TRBV12-4 to TRBJ1-1, with TRBD1 as a possible D gene (6 bases). V lost 3 bases and J lost 4, with 12 bases in between. The CDR3 contains 14 residues.

This clonotype showed up just a few times. This chain joins TRBV9 and TRBJ2-7; 9 bases are shared with TRBD2. V lost 3 bases to trimming and J lost 5 bases; unmatched junction nucleotides: 6. There are 14 residues in the CDR3. Germline-derived CDR1 and CDR2 are SGDLS and YYNGEE. The CDR3 DNA reads TGTGCCAGCAGCGGCAGCGGGAGGATCAACGAGCAGTACTTC. Protein product: CASSGSGRINEQYF.

A note on this clonotype: Possible read error: a much larger clone is one base away. Written as DNA, the CDR3 is TGTGCCAGCAGCCAAGTCCAGAACGATGGCTACACCTTC. Its protein product is CASSQVQNDGYTF. The gene calls are TRBV3-1 and TRBJ1-2; D call uncertain. Trimming removed 1 base at V and 6 bases at J, with 9 bases between. From germline, CDR1 is LGHDT and CDR2 YNNKEL (reference sequence). This CDR3 has 13 residues.

Details on this clonotype: A much larger clone sits a single nucleotide away, making a read error possible. The genes are TRBV28 and TRBJ2-5; the D call may be TRBD1 or TRBD2 (6 bases each). The germline gives CDR1 MDHEN, CDR2 SYDVKM. The CDR3 spans 13 residues. The CDR3 spells CASSLEGGQTKYF. DNA for the CDR3: TGTGCCAGCAGTTTAGAGGGGGGTCAGACCAAGTACTTC.

This clonotype was seen repeatedly, ten times or more. The chain joins TRBV7-4 to TRBJ1-1; unclear D gene. Germline V gene sequence: CDR1 SGHVT, CDR2 SQSDAQ. V gave up 7 bases and J gave up 4 bases, with 10 bases separating them. CDR3 length equals 12 residues. CDR3 sequence reads: CASKTRPTEAFF. CDR3 bases: TGTGCCAGCAAAACGAGGCCCACTGAAGCTTTCTTT.

The chain employs TRBV12-5 and TRBJ1-1; no firm D call. Trimming removed 7 bases from V and 4 bases from J, with 13 bases in between. The CDR3 length is 13 residues. CDR1 is LGHNT, CDR2 FRNRAP, per germline. CDR3 sequence: CASATNGITEAFF. In DNA form, the CDR3 reads TGTGCTAGTGCCACGAATGGGATCACTGAAGCTTTCTTT.

This clonotype was counted at least ten times. The rearrangement links TRBV6-1 to TRBJ2-7; D uncertain. This CDR3 has 14 amino acids. Germline V lookup: CDR1 MNHNS, CDR2 SASEGT. The V end lost 1 base, the J end lost 2 bases, and 9 bases lay between the germline ends. CDR3: CASSEETGPYEQYF. CDR3 DNA sequence: TGTGCCAGCAGTGAAGAAACGGGCCCCTACGAGCAGTACTTC.

This clonotype has a count of ten or more. The J gene is TRBJ1-2, the V gene TRBV13; D gene unclear. Trimming cost V 4 bases and J 4 bases, with 10 bases left between them. This CDR3 is 13 amino acids long. In germline, CDR1 is PRHDT, CDR2 FYEKMQ (reference sequence). CDR3 DNA sequence: TGTGCCAGCAGCTCCAGGATGACCTATGGCTACACCTTC. Translation gives CASSSRMTYGYTF.

This clonotype was counted many times. This chain links TRBV20-1 with TRBJ2-7; 9 bases are shared with TRBD1. The V gene's germline CDR1 is DFQATT and CDR2 SNEGSKA (reference sequence). This CDR3 has 14 amino acids. The V segment lost 5 bases and the J segment 9 bases; nucleotides outside the gene matches: 14. CDR3 sequence (DNA): TGCAGTGCTCGCTCCGGGACAGGGAACGTCGGGCAGTACTTC. Translated, it gives CSARSGTGNVGQYF.

This clonotype was detected many times. The chain carries TRBV25-1 and TRBJ2-5; 7 nucleotides align to TRBD1. V shed 6 bases, J shed 3 bases, and the junction held 13 bases outside the gene matches. CDR1 and CDR2 from the germline V gene are MGHDK and SYGVNS. The CDR3 covers 16 residues. The CDR3 DNA reads as TGTGCCAGCAGCGATCCAGGGACAGCCGTTAAAGAGACCCAGTACTTC. It specifies CASSDPGTAVKETQYF.

The V gene is TRBV5-1, the J gene TRBJ1-1, with D uncertain. The CDR3 extends over 14 amino acids. Germline assignment: CDR1 SGHRS and CDR2 YFSETQ. The V end was cut by 2 bases, the J end by 5 bases, with 13 bases between. CDR3 in DNA: TGCGCCAGCAGCTTACCGACGGCCGGGACTGAAGCTTTCTTT. Its protein is CASSLPTAGTEAFF.

A few counts support this clonotype. CDR3 nucleotide sequence: TGCAGTGCTAGTGGAGGTGGGACTGAAGCTTTCTTT. Encoded protein: CSASGGGTEAFF. The V and J genes are TRBV20-1 and TRBJ1-1, with D uncertain. The V end lost 3 bases, the J end lost 5 bases, and 10 bases lay between the germline ends. There are 12 residues in the CDR3. Germline CDR1 and CDR2: DFQATT and SNEGSKA (reference sequence).

This clonotype was seen a few times. The junction does not match germline at one end; this may be a read error. The chain recombines TRBV6-1 with TRBJ2-5; TRBD2 aligns across 7 bases. CDR1 is MNHNS and CDR2 is SASEGT in the germline V gene. The CDR3 covers 15 residues. The CDR3 loop is CASSDTMGGVETKYF. The CDR3 DNA is TGTGCCAGCAGTGACACGATGGGGGGGGTAGAGACCAAGTACTTC.

This clonotype showed up just once. The CDR3 does not close with the conserved phenylalanine or tryptophan, likely indicating a read error. Because the CDR3's place on the DNA is in doubt, the DNA is left out and the CDR3 is given as listed by TCRdb. The chain joins TRBV6-5 to TRBJ1-5; no check of the table's D call, TRBD1, against the DNA was made. The germline CDR1 and CDR2 sequences are MNHEY and SVGAGI. The CDR3 has 12 residues if both end residues are counted. CDR3 region: CASSFAGQGLHQ.

The chain couples TRBV6-5 to TRBJ1-1, with D possibly matching TRBD1 (5 bases). V lost 1 base to trimming and J lost 2 bases, with 14 bases between them. Germline V gene sequence: CDR1 MNHEY, CDR2 SVGAGI. The CDR3 is 16 amino acids. The CDR3 DNA is TGTGCCAGCAGTTACTTATCCCAGGGTCTAAACACTGAAGCTTTCTTT. This sequence encodes CASSYLSQGLNTEAFF.

This clonotype was found many times. The V gene is TRBV7-8, the J gene TRBJ2-7, with D possibly TRBD2 on 6 matching bases. CDR1 and CDR2 from the germline V gene are SGHVS and FQNEAQ. This CDR3 is 16 amino acids long. Trimming removed 5 bases at V and 0 bases at J, with 17 bases between. The CDR3: CASSPPIRLVSYEQYF. CDR3 coding DNA: TGTGCCAGCAGCCCCCCCATAAGACTAGTCTCCTACGAGCAGTACTTC.

The chain joins TRBV30 to TRBJ2-7; no definite D call. CDR3 length equals 11 residues. The V gene lost 3 bases and the J gene lost 4 bases, with 7 bases spanning the gap. Looked up from germline, CDR1 is GTSNPN and CDR2 is SVGIG (reference sequence). In DNA form, the CDR3 reads TGTGCCTGGAGGACATCTTACGAGCAGTACTTC. Protein product: CAWRTSYEQYF. Using reference TRBV30 and TRBJ2-7 for the parts outside the CDR3, the full variable domain is SQTIHQWPATLVQPVGSPLSLECTVEGTSNPNLYWYRQAAGRGLQLLFYSVGIGQISSEVPQNLSASRPQDRQFILSSKKLLLSDSGFYLCAWRTSYEQYFGPGTRLTVT.

This chain joins TRBV5-1 and TRBJ2-7, with D perhaps matching TRBD1 (5 bases). Per germline, CDR1 SGHRS and CDR2 YFSETQ. The CDR3 loop spans 16 amino acids. The V gene lost 0 bases and the J gene lost 3 bases, with 16 bases spanning the gap. CDR3 sequence (DNA): TGCGCCAGCAGCTTGGCTCCCAAGACAGAGGTCTACGAGCAGTACTTC. This translates into CASSLAPKTEVYEQYF.

This clonotype has ten or more counts. V and J are TRBV4-2 and TRBJ2-7; D is perhaps TRBD2 (5 bases). The CDR3 has 14 residues. The germline CDR1 and CDR2 sequences are LGHNA and YNFKEQ. The ends were cut back, 2 bases at V and 3 bases at J, with 11 bases in the middle. Here the CDR3 reads CASSQQDGGYEQYF. DNA for the CDR3: TGTGCCAGCAGCCAACAAGACGGAGGCTACGAGCAGTACTTC.

The chain has TRBV7-2 and TRBJ1-3, with D maybe TRBD1 (5 bases). The CDR3 is 12 residues long. CDR1 is SGHTA, CDR2 FQGNSA, per germline. Trimming cost V 1 base and J 9 bases, with 7 bases left between them. This CDR3 reads CASSLDRSTIYF. DNA for the CDR3: TGTGCCAGCAGCTTAGACAGGAGCACCATATATTTT. The full variable domain, with the rest looked up from reference TRBV7-2 and TRBJ1-3, is GAGVSQSPSNKVTEKGKDVELRCDPISGHTALYWYRQSLGQGLEFLIYFQGNSAPDKSGLPSDRFSAERTGGSVSTLTIQRTQQEDSAVYLCASSLDRSTIYFGEGSWLTVV.

This clonotype occurred many times. The J gene is TRBJ1-1, the V gene TRBV9; D not certain. Germline lookup yields CDR1 SGDLS and CDR2 YYNGEE. V was trimmed by 0 bases and J by 6 bases, leaving 12 bases between them. This CDR3 spans 14 amino acids. The CDR3 nucleotides are TGTGCCAGCAGCGTAGATCACGGTGTGGCTGAAGCTTTCTTT. The encoded protein is CASSVDHGVAEAFF.

The chain employs TRBV12-3 or TRBV12-4 and TRBJ1-1; D not certain. There are 14 residues in the CDR3. V lost 3 bases, J lost 1 base, and 9 bases lay in between. The CDR3 DNA sequence: TGTGCCAGCAGTTTGAGGGTTGAGAACACTGAAGCTTTCTTT. Encoded protein: CASSLRVENTEAFF.

This clonotype was detected a few times. The CDR3 coding sequence is TGTGCTAGTAGGGGTCTGTCGCAGTCCTATGGCTACACCTTC. It translates to CASRGLSQSYGYTF. The chain uses TRBV12-5 and TRBJ1-2; maybe TRBD1 (5 bases). Germline values: CDR1 LGHNT, CDR2 FRNRAP. V was trimmed by 8 bases and J by 4 bases, leaving 17 bases between them. The CDR3 loop spans 14 amino acids.

This clonotype was observed many times. This chain uses TRBV20-1 with TRBJ2-5; TRBD2 matches at 11 bases. CDR1 is DFQATT, CDR2 SNEGSKA, per germline (reference sequence). Trimming at V came to 5 bases and at J to 3 bases, leaving 5 bases not matched to a gene. The CDR3 runs 14 residues. The CDR3 reads CSADQTSGEETQYF. The CDR3 DNA reads TGCAGTGCTGACCAGACTAGCGGGGAAGAGACCCAGTACTTC.

This clonotype occurred a few times. Possible read error: a much larger clone is one base away. The chain combines TRBV11-3 with TRBJ1-1, with D perhaps matching TRBD1 (5 bases). Germline values: CDR1 SGHNT, CDR2 YENEEA. The CDR3 is 15 residues long. DNA of the CDR3: TGTGCCAGCAGCCTATTCGGGACGGCTGGCGCTGAAGCTTGCTTT. This codes for CASSLFGTAGAEACF.

Many counts were recorded for this clonotype. This sequence joins TRBV12-3 or TRBV12-4 and TRBJ2-7; 12 bases are a match to TRBD1. With V trimmed by 5 bases and J by 4 bases, 9 bases remained unmatched. The CDR3 contains 16 residues. The CDR3 sequence is CASSPSPGQGAYEQYF. The CDR3, as DNA: TGTGCCAGCAGTCCTTCGCCGGGACAGGGGGCTTACGAGCAGTACTTC.

This clonotype was seen repeatedly, ten times or more. This rearrangement joins TRBV5-1 to TRBJ1-2, with D maybe TRBD1 (6 bases). The CDR3 is 16 residues long. Germline CDR1 SGHRS, CDR2 YFSETQ. Deletions cut 0 bases from V and 2 bases from J, with 14 bases between. CDR3 DNA sequence: TGCGCCAGCAGCTTGGATTGGACAGACGAAAACTATGGCTACACCTTC. Protein: CASSLDWTDENYGYTF.